The 23 T cell receptor beta chains below were found in one sample sequenced in a study of CD8 T cells in Susac syndrome. Random-hexamer reverse transcription was applied to roughly 0.5 to 1 ug RNA. TCRdb ran MiXCR on the immunoSEQ multiplex PCR reads and lists one entry per CDR3 protein. Among 160,000 or so distinct CDR3 sequences listed, 90% to 95% were seen once. Sequenced input: CD8+ T cells from PBMCs. The receptors derive from a human donor with multiple sclerosis.

The chain joins TRBV2 to TRBJ1-6; D not resolved. Trimming left V 6 bases short and J 10 bases short, with 13 bases between. This CDR3 contains 13 residues. The V gene's germline CDR1 is SNHLY and CDR2 FYNNEI. In DNA, the CDR3 is TGTGCCAGCAGGAGGGATCTCGGGTCACCCCTCCACTTT. Protein: CASRRDLGSPLHF.

In this sample, this clonotype turned up once. This chain uses TRBV9 with TRBJ1-1, with unresolved D. CDR1 is SGDLS and CDR2 is YYNGEE in the germline V gene. V lost 0 bases and J lost 0, with 9 bases in between. The CDR3 is 15 residues long. CDR3 amino acids: CASSVVSGLNTEAFF. CDR3 in DNA: TGTGCCAGCAGCGTAGTATCTGGGCTGAACACTGAAGCTTTCTTT.

The rearrangement joins TRBV7-2 to TRBJ1-6, with 7 bases aligning to TRBD1. Germline V gene lookup returns CDR1 SGHTA and CDR2 FQGNSA. The V segment lost 4 bases and the J segment 9 bases; nucleotides outside the gene matches: 6. This CDR3 contains 14 residues. CDR3 amino acids: CASSSPGQPSPLHF. CDR3 in DNA: TGTGCCAGCAGCTCGCCGGGACAGCCTTCACCCCTCCACTTT.

This chain links TRBV28 with TRBJ1-1; 10 nucleotides line up with TRBD1. V shed 7 bases, J shed 0 bases, and the junction held 8 bases outside the gene matches. The length of the CDR3 is 16 residues. Germline V gene lookup returns CDR1 MDHEN and CDR2 SYDVKM. The CDR3 spells CASTPRQGALNTEAFF. CDR3 in DNA: TGTGCCAGCACCCCTAGACAGGGGGCTCTGAACACTGAAGCTTTCTTT.

V and J are TRBV20-1 and TRBJ2-7; 10 positions match TRBD1. Germline CDR1 is DFQATT and CDR2 is SNEGSKA (reference sequence). The CDR3 covers 14 residues. V lost 0 bases to trimming and J lost 5 bases; unmatched junction nucleotides: 4. CDR3 sequence reads: CSARDRQGANEQYF. The CDR3 DNA sequence: TGCAGTGCTAGAGACCGACAGGGGGCCAACGAGCAGTACTTC.

This rearrangement joins TRBV20-1 to TRBJ1-2; no reliable D call. The germline V and J ends were trimmed by 0 bases and 4 bases, with 12 bases remaining between them. This CDR3 is 14 amino acids long. Germline V lookup: CDR1 DFQATT, CDR2 SNEGSKA (reference sequence). The CDR3: CSARDPRDRYGYTF. The CDR3 region has the DNA TGCAGTGCTAGAGATCCTAGGGATCGCTATGGCTACACCTTC.

The J gene is TRBJ2-5, the V gene TRBV27; weak D call: TRBD1 (6 bases). CDR3 length: 17 amino acids. The V end was cut by 0 bases, the J end by 5 bases, with 19 bases between. Germline V gene lookup returns CDR1 MNHEY and CDR2 SMNVEV (reference sequence). CDR3 residues: CASSLSPGAGVWETQYF. For the CDR3, the DNA is TGTGCCAGCAGTTTATCACCCGGGGCAGGGGTTTGGGAGACCCAGTACTTC.

The genes are TRBV29-1 and TRBJ2-7; no clear D gene. Germline V CDR1 and CDR2: SQVTM, ANQGSEA. V lost 4 bases to trimming and J lost 1 base, with 8 bases between them. This CDR3 has 12 amino acids. CDR3 sequence: CSVVVRSYEQYF. The CDR3 DNA sequence: TGCAGCGTTGTGGTCAGATCCTACGAGCAGTACTTC.

This clonotype came up once. The V call is TRBV4-2, the J call TRBJ2-1; the D gene is possibly TRBD2 (6 bases). CDR3 size: 16 residues. The germline V gene encodes CDR1 LGHNA and CDR2 YNFKEQ. V gave up 1 base and J gave up 6 bases, with 16 bases separating them. This CDR3 is CASSQVGRRVFNEQFF. CDR3 coding DNA: TGTGCCAGCAGCCAAGTGGGTCGGAGGGTGTTCAATGAGCAGTTCTTC.

The chain joins TRBV10-3 to TRBJ1-1; D may be TRBD1 (5 bases). The germline V gene encodes CDR1 ENHRY and CDR2 SYGVKD. Trimming removed 4 bases at V and 3 bases at J, with 15 bases between. The CDR3 extends over 15 amino acids. CDR3 in DNA: TGTGCCATCAGTGGGTCCCTGGGGGGGGACACTGAAGCTTTCTTT. Protein sequence: CAISGSLGGDTEAFF.

The rearrangement links TRBV2 to TRBJ2-2; 10 positions agree with TRBD1. This CDR3 spans 15 amino acids. V dropped 3 bases and J dropped 7; count of bases not matched to a gene: 5. Germline CDR1 reads SNHLY; CDR2 reads FYNNEI. For the CDR3, the DNA is TGTGCCAGCAGTGAGGACAGGGGGGAGATCGGGGAGCTGTTTTTT. Its protein is CASSEDRGEIGELFF.

This chain connects TRBV7-8 to TRBJ2-7; 14 nucleotides agree with TRBD2. Looked up from germline, CDR1 is SGHVS and CDR2 is FQNEAQ. Germline trimming cut 5 bases from V and 4 bases from J; bases unmatched to any gene: 7. The CDR3 loop spans 16 amino acids. CDR3 DNA: TGTGCCAGCAGCCTCAAAGGGACTAGCGGGGGATACGAGCAGTACTTC. This encodes CASSLKGTSGGYEQYF.

The rearrangement uses TRBV7-9 and TRBJ1-5; 7 nucleotides align to TRBD1. Germline assignment: CDR1 SEHNR and CDR2 FQNEAQ (reference sequence). The CDR3 runs 15 residues. V lost 2 bases and J lost 5; bases outside the gene matches: 6. CDR3 sequence: CASSLTGALDQPQHF. CDR3 in DNA: TGTGCCAGCAGCTTAACAGGGGCCTTAGATCAGCCCCAGCATTTT. Full variable domain (rest looked up from reference TRBV7-9 and TRBJ1-5): DTGVSQNPRHKITKRGQNVTFRCDPISEHNRLYWYRQTLGQGPEFLTYFQNEAQLEKSRLLSDRFSAERPKGSFSTLEIQRTEQGDSAMYLCASSLTGALDQPQHFGDGTRLSIL.

This chain connects TRBV25-1 to TRBJ2-7, with D unresolved. The CDR3 loop spans 13 amino acids. Germline-derived CDR1 and CDR2 are MGHDK and SYGVNS. V dropped 7 bases and J dropped 4 bases, with 14 bases sitting between them. In DNA, the CDR3 is TGTGCCAGCACACCCCCGGCGGCTTACGAGCAGTACTTC. Translation: CASTPPAAYEQYF.

V usage is TRBV9 and J usage is TRBJ1-2, with 10 bases aligning to TRBD1. The CDR3 is 13 residues long. Germline V lookup: CDR1 SGDLS, CDR2 YYNGEE. Trimming at V came to 3 bases and at J to 7 bases, leaving 3 bases not matched to a gene. The CDR3 DNA follows: TGTGCCAGCAGCGAAGGGGACAGGGGTGGCTACACCTTC. Translating gives CASSEGDRGGYTF.

The chain carries TRBV7-2 and TRBJ1-2; D not resolved. From germline, CDR1 is SGHTA and CDR2 FQGNSA. The CDR3 spans 16 residues. Trimming stripped 5 bases from V and 2 bases from J, with 18 bases between. As DNA, the CDR3 is TGTGCCAGCAGCCGAAACGTGGCGGACCCAAACTATGGCTACACCTTC. This codes for CASSRNVADPNYGYTF. The whole variable domain, remainder taken from reference TRBV7-2 and TRBJ1-2, is GAGVSQSPSNKVTEKGKDVELRCDPISGHTALYWYRQSLGQGLEFLIYFQGNSAPDKSGLPSDRFSAERTGGSVSTLTIQRTQQEDSAVYLCASSRNVADPNYGYTFGSGTRLTVV.

The table lists this clonotype with a count of one. This chain's CDR3 is CAWRAGTGGLYEQYF. CDR3 sequence (DNA): TGTGCCTGGAGGGCCGGGACAGGGGGCCTGTACGAGCAGTACTTC. The V call is TRBV30, the J call TRBJ2-7, with 12 bases matching TRBD1. The trim removed 3 bases at V and 4 bases at J, leaving 7 bases unmatched. Germline CDR1 reads GTSNPN; CDR2 reads SVGIG (reference sequence). The CDR3 has 15 amino acids. The entire variable domain, with the rest obtained from reference TRBV30 and TRBJ2-7, is as follows: SQTIHQWPATLVQPVGSPLSLECTVEGTSNPNLYWYRQAAGRGLQLLFYSVGIGQISSEVPQNLSASRPQDRQFILSSKKLLLSDSGFYLCAWRAGTGGLYEQYFGPGTRLTVT.

The chain is built from TRBV9 and TRBJ2-6; 8 positions match TRBD1. J gave up 0 bases and V 7 bases, and 15 bases lay outside the gene matches. In germline, CDR1 is SGDLS, CDR2 YYNGEE. The CDR3 sequence is 19 residues long. The CDR3 bases are TGTGCCAGCGAGGCAAGGGACAGGCCCTCTCTCTCTGGGGCCAACGTCCTGACTTTC. Translated, it gives CASEARDRPSLSGANVLTF.

This chain links TRBV5-1 with TRBJ1-2, with 7 bases matching TRBD1. Germline CDR1 reads SGHRS; CDR2 reads YFSETQ. V lost 5 bases to trimming and J lost 6 bases; unmatched junction nucleotides: 4. The CDR3 covers 12 residues. The CDR3 reads CASRTGSDGYTF. The DNA of the CDR3 is TGCGCCAGCAGGACAGGGAGTGATGGCTACACCTTC.

The genes are TRBV30 and TRBJ1-1, with D maybe TRBD1 (6 bases). The germline V and J ends were trimmed by 2 bases and 0 bases, with 22 bases remaining between them. Germline V gene sequence: CDR1 GTSNPN, CDR2 SVGIG (reference sequence). CDR3 length: 18 amino acids. CDR3 DNA sequence: TGTGCCTGGAGTTCTTACCCTGGAGAGGGGGATATGAACACTGAAGCTTTCTTT. This encodes CAWSSYPGEGDMNTEAFF.

The J gene is TRBJ1-2, the V gene TRBV5-1; the D gene is possibly TRBD1 (5 bases). The V gene's germline CDR1 is SGHRS and CDR2 YFSETQ. With 8 bases removed from V and 6 bases from J, the gap between germline ends came to 11 bases. The CDR3 has 11 residues. CDR3 bases: TGCGCCAGTGAAGGGGTCGATGGCTACACCTTC. Encoded protein: CASEGVDGYTF.

The J gene is TRBJ2-3, the V gene TRBV7-9; D perhaps matches TRBD1 (5 bases). Germline CDR1 and CDR2: SEHNR and FQNEAQ (reference sequence). Trimming removed 5 bases from V and 2 bases from J, with 14 bases in between. This CDR3 is 15 amino acids long. CDR3 DNA: TGTGCCAGCAGCCGCACTTCCAGGGACACAGATACGCAGTATTTT. Translated, it gives CASSRTSRDTDTQYF.

The chain is built from TRBV20-1 and TRBJ1-1; 7 nucleotides line up with TRBD1. Trimming removed 7 bases from V and 10 bases from J; junction bases left unmatched: 9. CDR1 and CDR2 (germline): DFQATT, SNEGSKA (reference sequence). This CDR3 spans 11 amino acids. CDR3 amino acids: CSVNRGPRAFF. The CDR3 DNA sequence: TGCAGTGTTAACAGGGGTCCGCGAGCTTTCTTT.